These 15 T cell receptor beta chains came from one sample sequenced in a study of vaccination and CD4 T cells after COVID-19. No antigens are known for them. The treatment here: roughly 10-day PBMC culture with coronavirus spike peptide pools or control peptides (ViraFEST assay). The Oncomine TCR Beta short-read assay was applied to DNA of cultured CD4+ T cells. TCRdb called the PCR reads again in MiXCR, with one record for every CDR3 protein. This sample has approximately 9,600 distinct CDR3 sequences, with 26% found just once. The sequenced sample was CD4+ T cells from blood, cultured in vitro, obtained before SARS-CoV-2 vaccination. The receptors originated from a human donor who received a COVID-19 vaccine.

V is TRBV20-1 and J is TRBJ2-1; perhaps D is TRBD1 or TRBD2 (5 bases each). Germline V CDR1 and CDR2: DFQATT, SNEGSKA (reference sequence). The V and J ends lost 2 bases and 4 bases respectively, with 15 bases between them. The CDR3 length is 15 residues. In DNA form, the CDR3 reads TGCAGTGCTAGACCGCTAGCCAGGGTTTACAATGAGCAGTTCTTC. This sequence encodes CSARPLARVYNEQFF.

The chain is built from TRBV18 and TRBJ2-3; 8 bases agree with TRBD1. The trim removed 3 bases at V and 1 base at J, leaving 3 bases unmatched. Germline CDR1 KGHSH, CDR2 LQKENI. This CDR3 has 15 amino acids. The CDR3 loop is CASSPDRVGTDTQYF. The CDR3 bases are TGTGCCAGCTCACCGGACAGGGTGGGCACAGATACGCAGTATTTT.

The V call is TRBV10-1, the J call TRBJ2-5, with D possibly TRBD1 on 6 matching bases. V dropped 3 bases and J dropped 4 bases, with 15 bases sitting between them. The CDR3 extends over 15 amino acids. Germline lookup yields CDR1 WNHNN and CDR2 SYGVQD (reference sequence). DNA of the CDR3: TGCGCCAGCAGTGAACAGGGATCTCGCCGAGAGACCCAGTACTTC. It translates to CASSEQGSRRETQYF.

The V gene is TRBV5-1, the J gene TRBJ2-5; 7 bases map to TRBD2. The CDR3 contains 18 residues. V shed 4 bases, J shed 0 bases, and the junction held 15 bases outside the gene matches. CDR1 is SGHRS and CDR2 is YFSETQ in the germline V gene. The CDR3 DNA follows: TGCGCCAGCAGCCGGGTCAGTCGGATCGGGGGGTACCAAGAGACCCAGTACTTC. The encoded protein is CASSRVSRIGGYQETQYF.

A few counts support this clonotype. This chain uses TRBV7-9 with TRBJ2-5, with 13 bases identical to TRBD2. The length of the CDR3 is 18 residues. The V and J ends lost 5 bases and 1 base, in that order; junction bases with no gene match: 10. Germline lookup yields CDR1 SEHNR and CDR2 FQNEAQ (reference sequence). The CDR3 sequence is CASSAPGLAGVLQETQYF. The CDR3 DNA reads as TGTGCCAGCAGCGCACCCGGACTAGCGGGGGTCCTCCAAGAGACCCAGTACTTC.

The chain couples TRBV19 to TRBJ1-1; D remains unclear. In germline, CDR1 is LNHDA, CDR2 SQIVND (reference sequence). The CDR3 consists of 15 residues. V shed 6 bases and J shed 1 base, with 15 bases lying between them. CDR3 DNA: TGTGCCAGTAGACCCGATACGCTTAGGAACACTGAAGCTTTCTTT. It specifies CASRPDTLRNTEAFF.

The chain combines TRBV11-3 with TRBJ2-3, with a possible D match to TRBD2 (5 bases). V lost 0 bases and J lost 5, with 12 bases in between. The CDR3 has 15 amino acids. Germline loops: CDR1 SGHNT, CDR2 YENEEA. The CDR3 protein is CASSLDRERGDTQYF. CDR3 coding DNA: TGTGCCAGCAGCTTAGATAGGGAACGGGGAGATACGCAGTATTTT.

The chain uses TRBV5-4 and TRBJ2-1, with D unresolved. The germline V gene encodes CDR1 SGHNT and CDR2 YYREEE (reference sequence). This CDR3 is 15 amino acids long. The ends were cut back, 0 bases at V and 4 bases at J, with 11 bases in the middle. CDR3 in DNA: TGTGCCAGCAGCTTGGGGGTAGCCGAGTACAATGAGCAGTTCTTC. It codes for CASSLGVAEYNEQFF.

The chain joins TRBV27 to TRBJ1-4; D is perhaps TRBD1 (5 bases). Germline V gene lookup returns CDR1 MNHEY and CDR2 SMNVEV (reference sequence). CDR3 size: 14 residues. The V end was cut by 3 bases, the J end by 6 bases, with 11 bases between. The CDR3, as DNA: TGTGCCAGCAGTTTTCGCTCAGGGTATGAAAAACTGTTTTTT. This gives the protein CASSFRSGYEKLFF.

CDR3 DNA sequence: TGTGCCAGCAGTTGGGACAGGGAGGGGCCCCAGCATTTT. Translation gives CASSWDREGPQHF. The rearrangement uses TRBV7-8 and TRBJ1-5; TRBD1 matches 9 bases. The CDR3 has 13 amino acids. The V segment lost 6 bases and the J segment 9 bases; nucleotides outside the gene matches: 6. Germline CDR1 is SGHVS and CDR2 is FQNEAQ.

This clonotype was observed a handful of times. This chain links TRBV20-1 with TRBJ2-1; perhaps TRBD1 as D (5 bases). Trimming took 2 bases from V and 1 from J, leaving 6 bases between them. This CDR3 is 13 amino acids long. CDR1 is DFQATT and CDR2 is SNEGSKA in the germline V gene (reference sequence). In DNA, the CDR3 is TGCAGTGCTAGAAGGGGATCCTACAATGAGCAGTTCTTC. Its translation is CSARRGSYNEQFF.

There are a few counts of this clonotype. The chain uses TRBV30 and TRBJ2-5; TRBD2 agrees at 13 bases. Germline V gene lookup returns CDR1 GTSNPN and CDR2 SVGIG (reference sequence). This CDR3 contains 15 residues. V dropped 3 bases and J dropped 4; count of bases not matched to a gene: 5. CDR3 coding DNA: TGTGCCTGGAGCCAACTAGCGGGGGGGCCAGAGACCCAGTACTTC. It translates to CAWSQLAGGPETQYF.

V usage is TRBV5-6 and J usage is TRBJ2-7; a weak D match, TRBD2 (5 bases). The germline CDR1 and CDR2 sequences are SGHDT and YYEEEE. Trimming cost V 0 bases and J 12 bases, with 13 bases left between them. This CDR3 spans 12 amino acids. CDR3 region: CASSLAGKTGYF. The CDR3 DNA sequence: TGTGCCAGCAGCTTGGCCGGGAAGACGGGGTACTTC.

The sample holds a few counts of this clonotype. The gene calls are TRBV29-1 and TRBJ1-1, with 11 bases aligning to TRBD1. Germline trimming cut 4 bases from V and 5 bases from J; bases unmatched to any gene: 9. The length of the CDR3 is 15 residues. Germline V gene data show CDR1 as SQVTM and CDR2 as ANQGSEA. The CDR3 sequence: CSVAGGQGAGTEAFF. The CDR3 region has the DNA TGCAGCGTTGCTGGAGGACAGGGGGCGGGTACTGAAGCTTTCTTT. The full variable domain, its missing parts supplied by reference TRBV29-1 and TRBJ1-1, is SAVISQKPSRDICQRGTSLTIQCQVDSQVTMMFWYRQQPGQSLTLIATANQGSEATYESGFVIDKFPISRPNLTFSTLTVSNMSPEDSSIYLCSVAGGQGAGTEAFFGQGTRLTVV.

This clonotype turned up a few times. The chain combines TRBV12-3 or TRBV12-4 with TRBJ1-1; D remains ambiguous. This CDR3 is 15 amino acids long. V was clipped by 6 bases and J by 3 bases, with 17 bases between them. This chain's CDR3 is CASRYRSLGDTEAFF. The CDR3 DNA sequence: TGTGCCAGCAGGTACCGATCGCTCGGGGACACTGAAGCTTTCTTT.